The rows below give T cell receptor beta chains drawn from one sample of a study of blood T cells in healthy people across ages. From the 5' RACE reads, TCRdb called clonotypes with MiXCR, one entry per CDR3 protein. The profile shows over a million distinct CDR3 sequences, approximately 42% of them singletons. Sequencing was performed on blood. Receptor source: a young woman in good health. Each CDR3 is given with its conserved first and last residue. Each record gives: J gene, D gene, clone size, V gene, CDR3 DNA, CDR3 protein. The D gene is left open where the match is weak. Not all rows give a size; the values are once, few, many and, for expanded clones, a class.

J gene: TRBJ1-2
D gene: -
clone size: -
V gene: TRBV4-3
CDR3 DNA: TGCGCCAGCAGCCACATGGGTGGAGTGCATGGCTACACCTTC
CDR3 protein: CASSHMGGVHGYTF

J gene: TRBJ2-7
D gene: -
clone size: few
V gene: TRBV12-3/TRBV12-4
CDR3 DNA: TGTGCCAGCAGTTTACCCGGGACGGTGAGCTCCTACGAGCAGTACTTC
CDR3 protein: CASSLPGTVSSYEQYF

J gene: TRBJ2-5
D gene: TRBD1
clone size: once
V gene: TRBV24-1
CDR3 DNA: TGTGCCACCAGTGACCCCACAGGGGCCGGGAAGACCCAGTACTTC
CDR3 protein: CATSDPTGAGKTQYF

J gene: TRBJ2-1
D gene: TRBD2
clone size: -
V gene: TRBV29-1
CDR3 DNA: TGCAGCGTTGCCCAACTAGCGGCGGTCCACAATGAGCAGTTCTTC
CDR3 protein: CSVAQLAAVHNEQFF

J gene: TRBJ2-7
D gene: TRBD1
clone size: -
V gene: TRBV30
CDR3 DNA: TGTGCCCTTCTCCAGACAGGGCCGAAGCGCGAGCAGTACTTC
CDR3 protein: CALLQTGPKREQYF

J gene: TRBJ2-1
D gene: TRBD2
clone size: -
V gene: TRBV12-3/TRBV12-4
CDR3 DNA: TGTGCCAGCAGTTTAGCGCTGGGCGGGAGGAATGAGCAGTTCTTC
CDR3 protein: CASSLALGGRNEQFF

J gene: TRBJ2-1
D gene: TRBD2
clone size: -
V gene: TRBV7-9
CDR3 DNA: TGTGCCAGCAGCTTCTTCGAGCGGGAGGGTGAGCAGTTCTTC
CDR3 protein: CASSFFEREGEQFF

J gene: TRBJ2-2
D gene: -
clone size: -
V gene: TRBV4-1
CDR3 DNA: TGCGCCAGCAGCCAAGAAAGTATCTCCTTACCCGGGGAGCTGTTTTTT
CDR3 protein: CASSQESISLPGELFF

J gene: TRBJ2-3
D gene: -
clone size: -
V gene: TRBV10-3
CDR3 DNA: TGTGCCATCAGTGACACACAGGGAGATACGCAGTATTTT
CDR3 protein: CAISDTQGDTQYF

J gene: TRBJ1-4
D gene: -
clone size: once
V gene: TRBV7-9
CDR3 DNA: TGTGCCAGCAGTCTCGGGACAAGTAAGGAAAAACTGTTTTTT
CDR3 protein: CASSLGTSKEKLFF

J gene: TRBJ2-7
D gene: TRBD1
clone size: few
V gene: TRBV4-3
CDR3 DNA: TGCGCCATTATGACAGGGGAACTAGACTACGAGCAGTACTTC
CDR3 protein: CAIMTGELDYEQYF

J gene: TRBJ2-2
D gene: TRBD1
clone size: -
V gene: TRBV27
CDR3 DNA: TGTGCCAGCAGTCCAAACCCGGGACAGGGGAGGTTCGGGGAGCTGTTTTTT
CDR3 protein: CASSPNPGQGRFGELFF

J gene: TRBJ2-7
D gene: TRBD1
clone size: -
V gene: TRBV4-3
CDR3 DNA: TGCGCCAGCAGCCAAGAACTCGACAGGGAACAGTACTTC
CDR3 protein: CASSQELDREQYF

J gene: TRBJ2-7
D gene: -
clone size: few
V gene: TRBV7-2
CDR3 DNA: TGTGCCAGCAGCTTAGAGACTACACCCTTCGCCTACAATGAGCAGTACTTC
CDR3 protein: CASSLETTPFAYNEQYF

J gene: TRBJ1-2
D gene: -
clone size: many
V gene: TRBV12-3/TRBV12-4
CDR3 DNA: TGTGCCAGCAGTTCGGACCTCTATGGCTACACCTTC
CDR3 protein: CASSSDLYGYTF

J gene: TRBJ2-5
D gene: TRBD2
clone size: once
V gene: TRBV9
CDR3 DNA: TGTGCCAGCAGCGTAGCTATTAGGACTAGCGGGGGGGCCCAGTACTTC
CDR3 protein: CASSVAIRTSGGAQYF

J gene: TRBJ2-3
D gene: -
clone size: many
V gene: TRBV7-9
CDR3 DNA: TGTGCCAGCAGCCGAACAATAAGCACAGATACGCAGTATTTT
CDR3 protein: CASSRTISTDTQYF

J gene: TRBJ1-2
D gene: -
clone size: few
V gene: TRBV29-1
CDR3 DNA: TGCAGCGCCCTGACAGGAAATGGCTACACCTTC
CDR3 protein: CSALTGNGYTF

J gene: TRBJ1-2
D gene: -
clone size: -
V gene: TRBV20-1
CDR3 DNA: TGCAGTGCGGATGGGGCCCGGCAGGGACCTAACTATGGCTACACCTTC
CDR3 protein: CSADGARQGPNYGYTF

J gene: TRBJ2-2
D gene: -
clone size: -
V gene: TRBV24-1
CDR3 DNA: TGTGCCACCATGGGACGGACGAACACCGGGGAGCTGTTTTTT
CDR3 protein: CATMGRTNTGELFF

J gene: TRBJ1-2
D gene: -
clone size: -
V gene: TRBV7-9
CDR3 DNA: TGTGCCAGCAGCTCTCTGGACAGTACAGGCACCTTC
CDR3 protein: CASSSLDSTGTF

J gene: TRBJ1-5
D gene: -
clone size: few
V gene: TRBV5-5
CDR3 DNA: TGTGCCAGCAGCCGGGCTCCGAAGGGGCCCCAGCATTTT
CDR3 protein: CASSRAPKGPQHF

J gene: TRBJ1-6
D gene: -
clone size: -
V gene: TRBV20-1
CDR3 DNA: TGCAGTGCTAGAGTTAAAGGAATAGGGTCACCCCTCCACTTT
CDR3 protein: CSARVKGIGSPLHF

J gene: TRBJ1-2
D gene: -
clone size: many
V gene: TRBV3-1
CDR3 DNA: TGTGCCAGCAGCCATGGAGAAGGCTATGGCTACACCTTC
CDR3 protein: CASSHGEGYGYTF

J gene: TRBJ1-1
D gene: -
clone size: few
V gene: TRBV20-1
CDR3 DNA: TGCAGTGCTAGAGACTCCAAGAACACTGAAGCTTTCTTT
CDR3 protein: CSARDSKNTEAFF

J gene: TRBJ2-1
D gene: -
clone size: -
V gene: TRBV11-3
CDR3 DNA: TGTGCCAGCAGCTTAGACGGGGGGCTTAGTGAGCAGTTCTTC
CDR3 protein: CASSLDGGLSEQFF

J gene: TRBJ2-3
D gene: TRBD2
clone size: -
V gene: TRBV4-3
CDR3 DNA: TGCGCCAGCAGCCCCCACACAGCGGGAGGCGGCACAGATACGCAGTATTTT
CDR3 protein: CASSPHTAGGGTDTQYF

J gene: TRBJ2-1
D gene: TRBD2
clone size: many
V gene: TRBV10-3
CDR3 DNA: TGTGCCAGTCAGCGGGAGGACAACTCCTACAATGAGCAGTTCTTC
CDR3 protein: CASQREDNSYNEQFF

J gene: TRBJ2-1
D gene: TRBD2
clone size: -
V gene: TRBV2
CDR3 DNA: TGTGCCAGCAAACCCAAAGGTGGTAGCGGGAGCGATGAGCAGTTCTTC
CDR3 protein: CASKPKGGSGSDEQFF

J gene: TRBJ2-7
D gene: TRBD1
clone size: few
V gene: TRBV12-3/TRBV12-4
CDR3 DNA: TGTGCCAGCAGACTGACAGGGGGCGGAAACTCCTACGAGCAGTACTTC
CDR3 protein: CASRLTGGGNSYEQYF

J gene: TRBJ2-1
D gene: -
clone size: -
V gene: TRBV27
CDR3 DNA: TGTGCCAGCGGATTAGGAGGGGGCAATGAGCAGTTCTTC
CDR3 protein: CASGLGGGNEQFF

J gene: TRBJ1-2
D gene: TRBD1
clone size: -
V gene: TRBV6-5
CDR3 DNA: TGTGCCAGCAGTTACGGGACAGGGGCCCTCTATGGCTACACCTTC
CDR3 protein: CASSYGTGALYGYTF

J gene: TRBJ2-7
D gene: -
clone size: -
V gene: TRBV5-8
CDR3 DNA: TGTGCCAGCAGCTTGGATGGGCACTCCTACAATGAGCAGTACTTC
CDR3 protein: CASSLDGHSYNEQYF

J gene: TRBJ1-4
D gene: -
clone size: -
V gene: TRBV7-2
CDR3 DNA: TGTGCCAGCAGCGCGGGATCTAAAGCTAATGAAAAACTGTTTTTT
CDR3 protein: CASSAGSKANEKLFF

J gene: TRBJ1-1
D gene: -
clone size: -
V gene: TRBV7-9
CDR3 DNA: TGTGCCAGCACCCCTCTCACTGAAGCTTTCTTT
CDR3 protein: CASTPLTEAFF

J gene: TRBJ1-2
D gene: -
clone size: few
V gene: TRBV7-9
CDR3 DNA: TGTGCCAGCAGCGTAGCCCTCCAGGGATATGGCTACACCTTC
CDR3 protein: CASSVALQGYGYTF

J gene: TRBJ2-6
D gene: TRBD1
clone size: -
V gene: TRBV7-2
CDR3 DNA: TGTGCCAGCAGCACCTCAACAGGGGCTGGGGCCAACGTCCTGACTTTC
CDR3 protein: CASSTSTGAGANVLTF

J gene: TRBJ1-1
D gene: TRBD1
clone size: -
V gene: TRBV20-1
CDR3 DNA: TGCAGTGCTAGAGACGACAGGGGAAATGAAGCTTTCTTT
CDR3 protein: CSARDDRGNEAFF

J gene: TRBJ2-7
D gene: -
clone size: few
V gene: TRBV4-1
CDR3 DNA: TGCGCCAGCAGCGAACTTCGGGGAAACGAGCAGTACTTC
CDR3 protein: CASSELRGNEQYF

J gene: TRBJ1-5
D gene: TRBD1
clone size: -
V gene: TRBV25-1
CDR3 DNA: TGTGCCAGCAGCGAGGACAGGGACGGGAGCAATCAGCCCCAGCATTTT
CDR3 protein: CASSEDRDGSNQPQHF

J gene: TRBJ1-1
D gene: -
clone size: -
V gene: TRBV12-3/TRBV12-4
CDR3 DNA: TGTGCCAGCAGTGCCTACAGGGATGACACTGAAGCTTTCTTT
CDR3 protein: CASSAYRDDTEAFF

J gene: TRBJ2-7
D gene: TRBD2
clone size: -
V gene: TRBV28
CDR3 DNA: TGTGCCAGCAGTTTATCTTGGGGACTAGCGGGGGACTACGAGCAGTACTTC
CDR3 protein: CASSLSWGLAGDYEQYF

J gene: TRBJ1-1
D gene: -
clone size: few
V gene: TRBV4-3
CDR3 DNA: TGCGCCAGCAGCCACAACAGGGATGACACTGAAGCTTTCTTT
CDR3 protein: CASSHNRDDTEAFF